This entry lists 28 T cell receptor beta chains sequenced from one sample in a study of graft-versus-host responses after intestinal transplantation. The assay was immunoSEQ multiplex PCR, and TCRdb's table has in-frame clones only and misses some. The table has some 79,000 clones, about 89% seen once; the top ten hold less than 0.4%. No antigen has been identified for these receptors. The sequenced sample was unstimulated CD4+ T cells sorted from spleen or lymph node cells, obtained before intestinal transplant. The receptor source for this set is a human donor who received an intestinal transplant.

The CDR3 loop is CASSADRGRNYGYTF. The DNA for the CDR3 is TGTGCCAGTAGTGCGGACAGGGGGCGTAACTATGGCTACACCTTC. This chain joins TRBV19 and TRBJ1-2; 11 nucleotides agree with TRBD1. The CDR3 is made up of 15 amino acids. Germline loops: CDR1 LNHDA, CDR2 SQIVND (reference sequence). The V gene end was trimmed by 5 bases and the J gene end by 1 base; junction bases not matched to a gene: 3.

This chain links TRBV28 with TRBJ2-5, with 8 bases fitting TRBD1. Germline loops: CDR1 MDHEN, CDR2 SYDVKM. Germline trimming cut 9 bases from V and 3 bases from J; bases unmatched to any gene: 15. CDR3 length: 16 residues. The CDR3 spells CASLRTGRFEKETQYF. CDR3 nucleotide sequence: TGTGCCAGTCTCCGGACAGGGCGGTTTGAAAAAGAGACCCAGTACTTC.

The chain links TRBV5-6 to TRBJ2-1; TRBD2 matches at 10 bases. Germline CDR1 is SGHDT and CDR2 is YYEEEE. J lost 8 bases, V lost 2 bases, and 13 bases had no gene match. The CDR3 runs to 17 residues. CDR3 sequence (DNA): TGTGCCAGCAGCTTAGGTGAACTAAGACTAGCGGGCCATGAGCAGTTCTTC. Translation gives CASSLGELRLAGHEQFF.

This sequence joins TRBV5-1 and TRBJ2-1, with TRBD2 matching over 8 bases. The CDR3 is 17 amino acids. Germline-derived CDR1 and CDR2 are SGHRS and YFSETQ. The J segment lost 8 bases and the V segment lost 2 bases, leaving 15 bases of the junction unmatched. This CDR3 is CASSFFVAAGVKDEQFF. The CDR3 DNA is TGCGCCAGCAGCTTTTTTGTAGCAGCGGGAGTAAAGGATGAGCAGTTCTTC.

This chain uses TRBV6-6 with TRBJ2-7, with TRBD1 as a possible D gene (5 bases). Germline assignment: CDR1 MNHNY and CDR2 SVGAGI (reference sequence). This CDR3 is built from 16 residues. Trimming stripped 2 bases from V and 2 bases from J, with 16 bases between. The CDR3 coding sequence is TGTGCCAGCAGTTACCCAAAGGGCAGGGATACCTACGAGCAGTACTTC. It specifies CASSYPKGRDTYEQYF.

This clone was detected once. Distinct nucleotide sequences in the sample also encode this CDR3. V usage is TRBV4-1 and J usage is TRBJ2-1, with 8 bases identical to TRBD2. The germline CDR1 and CDR2 sequences are MGHRA and YSYEKL. There are 14 residues in the CDR3. Germline trimming cut 1 base from V and 4 bases from J; bases unmatched to any gene: 0. In DNA, the CDR3 is TGCGCCAGCAGCCAAGCGGGAGGGTACAATGAGCAGTTCTTC. Its protein is CASSQAGGYNEQFF.

To note about this clone: Compared with germline, one end of the junction differs, possibly owing to a read error. The rearrangement joins TRBV28 to TRBJ2-5, with D hard to call. The CDR3 extends over 12 amino acids. Germline values: CDR1 MDHEN, CDR2 SYDVKM. CDR3 region: CASSSPQATQYF. The CDR3 DNA follows: TGTGCCAGCAGTTCCCCTCAAGCGACCCAGTACTTC. Full variable domain (remainder filled in from reference TRBV28 and TRBJ2-5): DVKVTQSSRYLVKRTGEKVFLECVQDMDHENMFWYRQDPGLGLRLIYFSYDVKMKEKGDIPEGYSVSREKKERFSLILESASTNQTSMYLCASSSPQATQYFGPGTRLLVL.

The chain uses TRBV14 and TRBJ2-3; no clear D gene. Germline-derived CDR1 and CDR2 are SGHDN and FVKESK. Trimming removed 0 bases from V and 5 bases from J, with 9 bases in between. This CDR3 spans 14 amino acids. CDR3 in amino acids: CASSQDLNQDTQYF. The CDR3 DNA reads as TGTGCCAGCAGCCAAGACCTAAATCAAGATACGCAGTATTTT.

The chain has TRBV20-1 and TRBJ2-1; D possibly corresponds to TRBD2 (6 bases). CDR3 size: 11 residues. Trimming took off 6 bases at V and 7 bases at J, with 10 bases between the two ends. Germline CDR1 is DFQATT and CDR2 is SNEGSKA (reference sequence). CDR3 sequence reads: CSAGTRNEQFF. In nucleotides, the CDR3 is TGCAGTGCGGGGACTCGGAATGAGCAGTTCTTC.

The chain uses TRBV28 and TRBJ1-6; D uncertain. V dropped 1 base and J dropped 7 bases, with 8 bases sitting between them. This CDR3 spans 14 amino acids. Germline loops: CDR1 MDHEN, CDR2 SYDVKM. CDR3 protein: CASSLLIENSPLHF. In DNA, the CDR3 is TGTGCCAGCAGTTTATTAATAGAAAATTCACCCCTCCACTTT. The full variable domain, rest sourced from reference TRBV28 and TRBJ1-6, is DVKVTQSSRYLVKRTGEKVFLECVQDMDHENMFWYRQDPGLGLRLIYFSYDVKMKEKGDIPEGYSVSREKKERFSLILESASTNQTSMYLCASSLLIENSPLHFGNGTRLTVT.

The V gene is TRBV5-1, the J gene TRBJ2-1; 8 nucleotides agree with TRBD2. The V gene's germline CDR1 is SGHRS and CDR2 YFSETQ. The CDR3 runs to 13 residues. V shed 2 bases, J shed 6 bases, and the junction held 1 base outside the gene matches. The CDR3 loop reads CASSFRGGNEQFF. Here the CDR3 DNA reads TGCGCCAGCAGCTTTCGGGGGGGCAATGAGCAGTTCTTC.

The chain links TRBV5-1 to TRBJ1-2, with D unresolved. Germline loops: CDR1 SGHRS, CDR2 YFSETQ. Trimming took off 0 bases at V and 5 bases at J, with 8 bases between the two ends. The CDR3 has 13 residues. CDR3 sequence reads: CASSLAGPYGYTF. As DNA, the CDR3 is TGCGCCAGCAGCTTGGCTGGGCCGTATGGCTACACCTTC.

This chain links TRBV14 with TRBJ2-1; 8 bases align to TRBD2. The junction had 9 bases not matched to a gene; V was cut back by 5 bases and J by 9 bases. The germline V gene encodes CDR1 SGHDN and CDR2 FVKESK. The CDR3 has 14 amino acids. The CDR3 loop reads CASSDAPLAGEQFF. The CDR3 DNA sequence: TGTGCCAGCAGCGACGCCCCGCTAGCGGGTGAGCAGTTCTTC.

The V gene is TRBV30, the J gene TRBJ1-1; 7 bases are a match to TRBD1. The J segment lost 3 bases and the V segment lost 2 bases, leaving 9 bases of the junction unmatched. This CDR3 comprises 15 residues. Germline values: CDR1 GTSNPN, CDR2 SVGIG (reference sequence). In DNA form, the CDR3 reads TGTGCCTGGAGTAACCTTGACAGGGATCACACTGAAGCTTTCTTT. This gives the protein CAWSNLDRDHTEAFF.

The chain uses TRBV7-3 and TRBJ1-1; 7 bases align to TRBD1. J was trimmed by 4 bases and V by 4 bases; bases with no gene match: 6. This CDR3 has 14 amino acids. The germline V gene has CDR1 SGHTA and CDR2 FQGTGA. The CDR3 coding sequence is TGTGCCAGCAGCTCAACCCGGGACAGCACTGAAGCTTTCTTT. The encoded protein is CASSSTRDSTEAFF.

The CDR3 is CASSGDRERGYTF. The CDR3 DNA reads as TGTGCCAGCAGTGGGGACAGGGAGCGCGGCTACACCTTC. The gene calls are TRBV2 and TRBJ1-2; 9 bases align to TRBD1. V trimming: 4 bases; J trimming: 8 bases; junction bases outside the gene matches: 5. CDR1 SNHLY and CDR2 FYNNEI come from the germline V gene. The CDR3 length is 13 residues.

The V and J genes are TRBV5-6 and TRBJ2-3; 9 bases are shared with TRBD1. Germline V gene data show CDR1 as SGHDT and CDR2 as YYEEEE. V lost 4 bases, J lost 3 bases, and 9 bases stayed unmatched. The CDR3 sequence is 16 residues long. The CDR3 spells CASSTTGGRWTDTQYF. The CDR3 region has the DNA TGTGCCAGCAGCACTACAGGGGGCAGATGGACAGATACGCAGTATTTT.

V is TRBV7-9 and J is TRBJ1-3; D gene ambiguous. Germline values: CDR1 SEHNR, CDR2 FQNEAQ (reference sequence). V shed 5 bases and J shed 0 bases, with 8 bases lying between them. This CDR3 comprises 14 residues. The CDR3 region is CASSLSISGNTIYF. The DNA for the CDR3 is TGTGCCAGCAGCCTAAGCATCTCTGGAAACACCATATATTTT. Full variable domain (missing parts from reference TRBV7-9 and TRBJ1-3): DTGVSQNPRHKITKRGQNVTFRCDPISEHNRLYWYRQTLGQGPEFLTYFQNEAQLEKSRLLSDRFSAERPKGSFSTLEIQRTEQGDSAMYLCASSLSISGNTIYFGEGSWLTVV.

The chain links TRBV6-5 to TRBJ1-4, with TRBD1 as a possible D gene (5 bases). The CDR3 is 11 amino acids. The germline V gene has CDR1 MNHEY and CDR2 SVGAGI. V was cut by 6 bases and J by 7 bases, with 6 bases left in between. The CDR3: CASRGGEKLFF. The CDR3 DNA reads TGTGCCAGCAGGGGGGGTGAAAAACTGTTTTTT.

This chain joins TRBV25-1 and TRBJ2-1; D is possibly TRBD2 (7 bases). The CDR3 extends over 17 amino acids. Trimming removed 1 base at V and 7 bases at J, with 20 bases between. Germline V gene sequence: CDR1 MGHDK, CDR2 SYGVNS. The CDR3 coding sequence is TGTGCCAGCAGTGAATTGGCGGGGGCCACCGTCGGAAATGAGCAGTTCTTC. This gives the protein CASSELAGATVGNEQFF.

This clone came up once. The same CDR3 also results from other DNA sequences found in this sample. This rearrangement joins TRBV4-1 to TRBJ1-4; TRBD1 matches 9 bases. Germline CDR1 reads MGHRA; CDR2 reads YSYEKL. V shed 3 bases and J 5 bases; nucleotides not matched to a gene: 7. The CDR3 has 16 amino acids. CDR3 coding DNA: TGCGCCAGCAGCCAGGCGACACAGGGGGCCAATGAAAAACTGTTTTTT. Amino acids: CASSQATQGANEKLFF.

The chain links TRBV18 to TRBJ2-3; the match to TRBD2 covers 8 bases. The V gene end was trimmed by 1 base and the J gene end by 2 bases; junction bases not matched to a gene: 5. The CDR3 loop spans 16 amino acids. Looked up from germline, CDR1 is KGHSH and CDR2 is LQKENI. CDR3 in amino acids: CASSPLSGGSTDTQYF. For the CDR3, the DNA is TGTGCCAGCTCACCACTCAGCGGGGGTTCCACAGATACGCAGTATTTT. Full variable domain (outside the CDR3, taken from reference TRBV18 and TRBJ2-3): NAGVMQNPRHLVRRRGQEARLRCSPMKGHSHVYWYRQLPEEGLKFMVYLQKENIIDESGMPKERFSAEFPKEGPSILRIQQVVRGDSAAYFCASSPLSGGSTDTQYFGPGTRLTVL.

This clone showed up just once. The chain employs TRBV28 and TRBJ2-6; 8 bases fit TRBD1. J was trimmed by 1 base and V by 5 bases; bases with no gene match: 13. There are 19 residues in the CDR3. CDR1 MDHEN and CDR2 SYDVKM come from the germline V gene. The CDR3 loop reads CASSPYSDRDPSGANVLTF. CDR3 in DNA: TGTGCCAGCAGTCCATACTCGGACAGGGACCCATCTGGGGCCAACGTCCTGACTTTC.

The chain links TRBV30 to TRBJ2-1, with a tentative D call TRBD1 (5 bases). The CDR3 covers 14 residues. Trimming shortened V by 5 bases and J by 2 bases, and 13 bases separated the two germline ends. Looked up from germline, CDR1 is GTSNPN and CDR2 is SVGIG (reference sequence). CDR3 region: CAWFGQGAYNEQFF. The CDR3 DNA follows: TGTGCCTGGTTCGGGCAGGGCGCCTACAATGAGCAGTTCTTC.

CDR3 residues: CASSSNRGAYEQYF. The CDR3 DNA reads as TGTGCCAGCAGCTCCAACAGGGGGGCCTACGAGCAGTACTTC. The rearrangement uses TRBV11-2 and TRBJ2-7; 8 nucleotides agree with TRBD1. Germline loops: CDR1 SGHAT, CDR2 FQNNGV. The junction had 4 bases not matched to a gene; V was cut back by 4 bases and J by 2 bases. The CDR3 has 14 residues.

The chain carries TRBV5-1 and TRBJ1-1, with 7 bases that match TRBD1. V shed 0 bases and J 4 bases; nucleotides not matched to a gene: 9. The length of the CDR3 is 16 residues. Germline V gene lookup returns CDR1 SGHRS and CDR2 YFSETQ. The CDR3 loop reads CASSLEATGYGTEAFF. DNA of the CDR3: TGCGCCAGCAGCTTGGAAGCGACAGGGTATGGCACTGAAGCTTTCTTT.

This chain links TRBV6-1 with TRBJ1-2, with 7 bases matching TRBD1. The V segment lost 2 bases and the J segment 8 bases; nucleotides outside the gene matches: 8. The CDR3 is 14 residues long. Germline V gene lookup returns CDR1 MNHNS and CDR2 SASEGT. CDR3 in DNA: TGTGCCAGCAGTGAATTAGACAGGGACCAAGGCTACACCTTC. This codes for CASSELDRDQGYTF.

The rearrangement uses TRBV5-4 and TRBJ2-7; 10 positions match TRBD1. This CDR3 has 17 residues. Germline values: CDR1 SGHNT, CDR2 YYREEE (reference sequence). The junction had 10 bases not matched to a gene; V was cut back by 2 bases and J by 2 bases. CDR3 residues: CASSFRQGASRAYEQYF. In DNA form, the CDR3 reads TGTGCCAGCAGCTTCCGACAGGGGGCCTCCCGAGCCTACGAGCAGTACTTC.